A selection of T cell receptor beta chains follows, all from one sample in a study of cytomegalovirus exposure and HLA in healthy donors. The table came from immunoSEQ multiplex PCR; TCRdb's copy has only in-frame clones and leaves some out. The table includes 95,000 to 150,000 clones, around 72% detected once. The sample consisted of PBMCs. These receptors were taken from a woman between 50 and 59 years old in good health and CMV-seropositive. Each CDR3 is given with its conserved first and last residue. The D gene is left open where the match is weak. Rows may omit the clone size; those that give it use once, few, many or a size class.

>TRBV5-1|-|TRBJ2-5|-
CASSLVPPEETQYF
TGCGCCAGCAGCTTGGTTCCTCCGGAGGAGACCCAGTACTTC
>TRBV13|-|TRBJ1-2|-
CASSPADRNDYGYTF
TGTGCCAGCAGCCCCGCCGACAGGAATGACTATGGCTACACCTTC
>TRBV30|-|TRBJ1-1|-
CAWTQYTEAFF
TGTGCCTGGACTCAGTACACTGAAGCTTTCTTT
>TRBV13|-|TRBJ2-3|-
CASSRGSTDTQYF
TGTGCCTCCTCACGGGGGAGCACAGATACGCAGTATTTT
>TRBV27|-|TRBJ2-3|once
CASSYTTTDTQYF
TGTGCCAGCAGTTACACCACCACAGATACGCAGTATTTT
>TRBV14|-|TRBJ1-1|-
CASSHLRGTEAFF
TGTGCCAGCAGCCACCTACGGGGCACTGAAGCTTTCTTT
>TRBV15|TRBD1|TRBJ2-7|-
CATSSARAGTGELEQYF
TGTGCCACCAGCAGTGCCCGCGCCGGGACAGGGGAGCTCGAGCAGTACTTC
>TRBV18|-|TRBJ1-5|-
CASSPSVGTPLLKPQHF
TGTGCCAGCTCACCCAGTGTCGGGACACCCCTATTGAAGCCCCAGCATTTT
>TRBV18|TRBD1|TRBJ1-5|-
CASSPGTGGVQPQHF
TGTGCCAGCTCACCCGGGACAGGGGGAGTTCAGCCCCAGCATTTT
>TRBV4-3|TRBD2|TRBJ2-1|-
CASSQDRTGTRYNEQFF
TGCGCCAGCAGCCAAGATCGGACCGGGACTAGGTACAATGAGCAGTTCTTC
>TRBV28|-|TRBJ1-2|-
CASSLSRGNYGYTF
TGTGCCAGCAGTTTGTCACGGGGTAACTATGGCTACACCTTC
>TRBV5-4|TRBD2|TRBJ2-7|medium-sized
CASSTPSGSSYEQYF
TGTGCCAGCAGCACCCCTAGCGGGAGCTCCTACGAGCAGTACTTC
>TRBV21-1|-|TRBJ1-2|-
CASSKALSELGGPYGYTF
TGTGCCAGCAGCAAAGCGCTTTCAGAGCTCGGGGGGCCCTATGGCTACACCTTC
>TRBV7-2|-|TRBJ1-3|once
CASSSDRGWGNTIYF
TGTGCCAGCAGCTCAGATCGGGGGTGGGGAAACACCATATATTTT
>TRBV18|TRBD2|TRBJ2-7|-
CASSGLAGSYEQYF
TGTGCCAGCTCAGGACTAGCGGGCTCCTACGAGCAGTACTTC
>TRBV7-9|TRBD2|TRBJ2-1|-
CASSSGLAVTYNEQFF
TGTGCCAGCAGCTCTGGACTAGCGGTTACCTACAATGAGCAGTTCTTC
>TRBV19|-|TRBJ2-7|-
CASQRRDRPYEQYF
TGTGCCAGCCAACGGAGGGACCGTCCCTACGAGCAGTACTTC
>TRBV27|TRBD2|TRBJ2-2|-
CASSSSGLAGGYNTGELFF
TGTGCCAGCAGTTCCTCCGGACTAGCGGGGGGGTATAACACCGGGGAGCTGTTTTTT
>TRBV18|TRBD1|TRBJ1-2|-
CASSPGQASYGYTF
TGTGCCAGCTCACCGGGACAGGCTAGTTATGGCTACACCTTC
>TRBV28|TRBD2|TRBJ2-3|few
CASSFLAGTDTQYF
TGTGCCAGCAGTTTTCTAGCGGGCACAGATACGCAGTATTTT
>TRBV7-2|-|TRBJ2-7|once
CASSLQTVYEQYF
TGTGCCAGCAGCTTGCAGACAGTTTACGAGCAGTACTTC
>TRBV5-1|TRBD2|TRBJ2-3|-
CASSPAVLAGGRTDTQYF
TGCGCCAGCAGCCCCGCAGTACTAGCGGGGGGACGCACAGATACGCAGTATTTT
>TRBV15|-|TRBJ2-3|few
CATSRARDTQYF
TGTGCCACCAGCAGAGCGAGAGATACGCAGTATTTT
>TRBV5-1|TRBD2|TRBJ2-5|-
CASSRTSGRAPVETQYF
TGCGCCAGCAGCCGGACTAGCGGGAGGGCCCCCGTGGAGACCCAGTACTTC
>TRBV27|TRBD1|TRBJ1-6|once
CASTRTGGGSPLHF
TGTGCCAGCACTCGGACAGGGGGCGGTTCACCCCTCCACTTT
>TRBV2|TRBD1|TRBJ1-1|-
CASKVRQGDTEAFF
TGTGCCAGCAAGGTCAGACAGGGAGACACTGAAGCTTTCTTT
>TRBV2|-|TRBJ2-2|-
CASTIQGLQNTGELFF
TGTGCCAGCACGATACAGGGCCTACAGAACACCGGGGAGCTGTTTTTT
>TRBV10-3|-|TRBJ1-1|-
CAISEFLGGTEAFF
TGTGCCATCAGTGAGTTTCTAGGGGGAACTGAAGCTTTCTTT
>TRBV9|TRBD2|TRBJ2-3|-
CASSVGLAGVGDTQYF
TGTGCCAGCAGCGTAGGCCTAGCGGGAGTGGGAGATACGCAGTATTTT
>TRBV4-1|TRBD1|TRBJ2-4|many
CASRDLRTGLGIQYF
TGCGCCAGCAGAGATCTTCGGACAGGTCTAGGTATTCAGTACTTC
>TRBV29-1|TRBD1|TRBJ1-2|-
CSVEVRDRSYGYTF
TGCAGCGTTGAAGTCCGGGACAGAAGTTATGGCTACACCTTC
>TRBV5-1|TRBD1|TRBJ1-5|-
CASAPGQGNQPQHF
TGCGCCAGCGCCCCGGGACAGGGCAATCAGCCCCAGCATTTT
>TRBV10-3|-|TRBJ1-2|-
CAIRSDIQYGYTF
TGTGCCATCAGGTCGGACATCCAATATGGCTACACCTTC
>TRBV7-2|TRBD1|TRBJ2-5|-
CASSRNQGAGETQYF
TGTGCCAGCAGTCGTAACCAGGGGGCAGGGGAGACCCAGTACTTC